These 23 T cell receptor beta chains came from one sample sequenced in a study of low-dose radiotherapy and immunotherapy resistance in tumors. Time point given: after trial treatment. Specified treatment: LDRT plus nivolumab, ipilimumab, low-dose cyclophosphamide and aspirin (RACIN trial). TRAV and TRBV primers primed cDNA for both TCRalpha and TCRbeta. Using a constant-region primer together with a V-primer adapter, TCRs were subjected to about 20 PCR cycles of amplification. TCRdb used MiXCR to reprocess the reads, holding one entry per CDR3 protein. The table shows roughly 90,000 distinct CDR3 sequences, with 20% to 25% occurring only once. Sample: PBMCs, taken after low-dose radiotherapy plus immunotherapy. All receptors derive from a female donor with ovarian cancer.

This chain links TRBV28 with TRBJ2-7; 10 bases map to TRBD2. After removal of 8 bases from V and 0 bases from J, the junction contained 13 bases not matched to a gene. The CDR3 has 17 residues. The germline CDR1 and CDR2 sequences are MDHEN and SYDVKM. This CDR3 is CASQINSGLASSYEQYF. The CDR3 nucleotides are TGTGCCAGCCAAATTAACTCGGGACTAGCGAGCTCCTACGAGCAGTACTTC.

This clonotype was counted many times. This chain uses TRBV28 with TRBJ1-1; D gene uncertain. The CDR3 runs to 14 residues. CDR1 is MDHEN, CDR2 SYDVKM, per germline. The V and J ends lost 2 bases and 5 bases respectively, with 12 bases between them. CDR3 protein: CASSLGRRWTEAFF. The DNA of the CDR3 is TGTGCCAGCAGTTTAGGACGGCGGTGGACTGAAGCTTTCTTT. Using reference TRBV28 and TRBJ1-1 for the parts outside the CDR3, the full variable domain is DVKVTQSSRYLVKRTGEKVFLECVQDMDHENMFWYRQDPGLGLRLIYFSYDVKMKEKGDIPEGYSVSREKKERFSLILESASTNQTSMYLCASSLGRRWTEAFFGQGTRLTVV.

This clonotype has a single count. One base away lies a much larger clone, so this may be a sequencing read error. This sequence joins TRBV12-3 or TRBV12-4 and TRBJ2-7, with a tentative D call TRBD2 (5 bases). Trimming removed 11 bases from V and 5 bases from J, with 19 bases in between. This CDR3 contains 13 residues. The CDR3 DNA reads TGTGCCGGCGGCACCGGGATCGGCCACGAGCAGTACTTC. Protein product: CAGGTGIGHEQYF.

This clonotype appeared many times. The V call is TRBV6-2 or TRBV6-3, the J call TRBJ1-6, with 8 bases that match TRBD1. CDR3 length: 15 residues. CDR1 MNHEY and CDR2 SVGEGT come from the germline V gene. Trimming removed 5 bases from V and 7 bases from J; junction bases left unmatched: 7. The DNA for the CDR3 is TGTGCCAGCAGTACGATGACAGGGGAGAATTCACCCCTCCACTTT. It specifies CASSTMTGENSPLHF.

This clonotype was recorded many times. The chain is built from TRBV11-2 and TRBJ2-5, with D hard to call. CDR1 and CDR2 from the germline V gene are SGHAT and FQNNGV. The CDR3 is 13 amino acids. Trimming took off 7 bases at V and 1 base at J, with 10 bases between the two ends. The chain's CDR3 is CASNGPSQETQYF. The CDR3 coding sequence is TGTGCCAGCAATGGACCGAGCCAAGAGACCCAGTACTTC.

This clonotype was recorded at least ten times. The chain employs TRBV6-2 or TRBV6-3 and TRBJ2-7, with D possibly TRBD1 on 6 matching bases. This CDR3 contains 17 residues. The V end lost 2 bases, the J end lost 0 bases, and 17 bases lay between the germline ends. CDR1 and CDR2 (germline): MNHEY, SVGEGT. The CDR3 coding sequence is TGTGCCAGCAGTTACCTACTCGGGACACTGAGCTCCTACGAGCAGTACTTC. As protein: CASSYLLGTLSSYEQYF.

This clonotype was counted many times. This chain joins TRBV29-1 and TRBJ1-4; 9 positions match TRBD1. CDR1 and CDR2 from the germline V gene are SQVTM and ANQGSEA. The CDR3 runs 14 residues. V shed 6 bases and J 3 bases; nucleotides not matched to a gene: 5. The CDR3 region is CSVSTGGSNEKLFF. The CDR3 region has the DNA TGCAGCGTATCCACAGGGGGCTCTAATGAAAAACTGTTTTTT.

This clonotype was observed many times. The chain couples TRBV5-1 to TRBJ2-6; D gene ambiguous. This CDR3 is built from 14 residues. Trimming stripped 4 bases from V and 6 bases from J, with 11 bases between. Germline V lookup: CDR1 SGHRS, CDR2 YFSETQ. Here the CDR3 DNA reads TGCGCCAGCAGCCGAGGCCAACAGGCCAACGTCCTGACTTTC. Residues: CASSRGQQANVLTF.

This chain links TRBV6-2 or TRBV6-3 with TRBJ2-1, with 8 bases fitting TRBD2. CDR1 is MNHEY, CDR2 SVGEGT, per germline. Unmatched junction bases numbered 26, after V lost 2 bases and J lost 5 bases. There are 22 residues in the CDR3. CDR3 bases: TGTGCCAGCAGTTACGCCACCCTTTTTGGAGGCCCTAAGCGGGAGACTAACAATGAGCAGTTCTTC. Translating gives CASSYATLFGGPKRETNNEQFF.

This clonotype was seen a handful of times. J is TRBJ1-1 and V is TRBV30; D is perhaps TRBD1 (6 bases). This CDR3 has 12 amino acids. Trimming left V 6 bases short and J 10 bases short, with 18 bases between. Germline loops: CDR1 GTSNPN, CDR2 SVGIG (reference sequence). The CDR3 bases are TGTGCCTGTGACCCAGGGAAGACAGGAGCTTTCTTT. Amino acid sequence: CACDPGKTGAFF.

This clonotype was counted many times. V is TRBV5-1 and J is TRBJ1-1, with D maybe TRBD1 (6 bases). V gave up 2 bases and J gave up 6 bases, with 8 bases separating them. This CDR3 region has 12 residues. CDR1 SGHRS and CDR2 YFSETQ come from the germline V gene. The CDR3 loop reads CASSLQGPEAFF. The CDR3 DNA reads TGCGCCAGCAGCTTACAGGGCCCTGAAGCTTTCTTT.

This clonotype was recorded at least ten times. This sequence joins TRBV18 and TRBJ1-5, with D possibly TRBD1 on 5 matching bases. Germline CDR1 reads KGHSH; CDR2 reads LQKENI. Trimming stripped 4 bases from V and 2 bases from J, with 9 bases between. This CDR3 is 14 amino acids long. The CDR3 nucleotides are TGTGCCAGCTCACACCGGGACGGCAATCAGCCCCAGCATTTT. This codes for CASSHRDGNQPQHF.

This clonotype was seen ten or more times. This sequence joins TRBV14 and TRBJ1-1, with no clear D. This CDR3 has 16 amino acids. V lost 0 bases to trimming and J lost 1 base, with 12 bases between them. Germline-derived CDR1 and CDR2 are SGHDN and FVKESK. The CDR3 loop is CASSQESPVSNTEAFF. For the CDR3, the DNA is TGTGCCAGCAGCCAAGAGAGTCCAGTCTCGAACACTGAAGCTTTCTTT.

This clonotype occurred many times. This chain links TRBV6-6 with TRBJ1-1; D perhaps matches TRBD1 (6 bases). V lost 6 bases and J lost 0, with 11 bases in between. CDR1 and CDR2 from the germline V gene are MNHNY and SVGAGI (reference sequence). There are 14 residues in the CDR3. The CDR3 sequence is CASRQGALNTEAFF. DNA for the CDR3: TGTGCCAGCAGACAGGGCGCCTTGAACACTGAAGCTTTCTTT.

As DNA, the CDR3 is TGTGCCACCAGCAGAGAGACCCCGGGTTTGCCCTACGAGCAGTACTTC. Amino acid sequence: CATSRETPGLPYEQYF. V usage is TRBV15 and J usage is TRBJ2-7; D gene unclear. The CDR3 contains 16 residues. CDR1 LNHNV and CDR2 YYDKDF come from the germline V gene (reference sequence). Between the trimmed V and J ends, which lost 0 bases and 2 bases, there was a span of 14 bases.

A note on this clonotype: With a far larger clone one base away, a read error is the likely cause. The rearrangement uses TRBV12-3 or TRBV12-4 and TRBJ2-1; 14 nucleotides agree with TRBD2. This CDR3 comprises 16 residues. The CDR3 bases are TGTGCCAGCAGTGTGGGGACTAGCGGGGGTGACAATGGGCAGTTCTTC. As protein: CASSVGTSGGDNGQFF.

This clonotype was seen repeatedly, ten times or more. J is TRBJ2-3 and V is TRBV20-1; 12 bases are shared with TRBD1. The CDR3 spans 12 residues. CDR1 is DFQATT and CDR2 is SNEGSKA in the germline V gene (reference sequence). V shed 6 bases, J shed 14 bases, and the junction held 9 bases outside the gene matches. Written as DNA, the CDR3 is TGCAGTGCCAGGAGGGGACAGGGGGCCATGTATTTT. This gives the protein CSARRGQGAMYF.

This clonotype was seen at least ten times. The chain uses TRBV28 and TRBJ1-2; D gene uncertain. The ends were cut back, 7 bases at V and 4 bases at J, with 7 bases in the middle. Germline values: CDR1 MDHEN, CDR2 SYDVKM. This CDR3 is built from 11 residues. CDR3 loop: CASNPGYGYTF. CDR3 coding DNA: TGTGCCAGCAATCCCGGCTATGGCTACACCTTC.

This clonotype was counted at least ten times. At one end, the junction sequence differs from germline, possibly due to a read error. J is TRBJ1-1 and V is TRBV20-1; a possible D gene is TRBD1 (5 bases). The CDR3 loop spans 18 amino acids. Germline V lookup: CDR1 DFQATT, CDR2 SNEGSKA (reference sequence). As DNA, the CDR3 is TGCAGTGCTAGGGGCCATACGGGGGTGACCTGGATCCCGACGCTCCGGCAATTT. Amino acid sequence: CSARGHTGVTWIPTLRQF.

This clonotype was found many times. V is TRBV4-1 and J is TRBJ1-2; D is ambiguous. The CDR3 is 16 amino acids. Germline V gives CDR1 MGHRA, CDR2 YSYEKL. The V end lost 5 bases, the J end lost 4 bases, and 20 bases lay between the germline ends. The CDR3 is CASSWPPTPGGYGYTF. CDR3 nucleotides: TGCGCCAGCAGCTGGCCACCTACCCCTGGTGGCTATGGCTACACCTTC.

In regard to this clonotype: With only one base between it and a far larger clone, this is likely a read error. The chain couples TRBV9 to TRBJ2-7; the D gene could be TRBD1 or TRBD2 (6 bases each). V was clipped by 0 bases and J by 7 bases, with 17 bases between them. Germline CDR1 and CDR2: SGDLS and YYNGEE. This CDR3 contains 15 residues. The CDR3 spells CASSVGWGAGNEQYF. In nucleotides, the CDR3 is TGTGCCAGCAGCGTAGGTTGGGGGGCCGGCAATGAGCAGTACTTC.

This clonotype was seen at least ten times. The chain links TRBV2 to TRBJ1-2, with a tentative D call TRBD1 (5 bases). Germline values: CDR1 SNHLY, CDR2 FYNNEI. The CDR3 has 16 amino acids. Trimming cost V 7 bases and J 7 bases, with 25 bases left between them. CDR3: CASTITEGREGAGYTF. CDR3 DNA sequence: TGTGCCAGCACCATTACAGAGGGCAGGGAAGGGGCTGGCTACACCTTC. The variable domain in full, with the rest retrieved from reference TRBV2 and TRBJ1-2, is EPEVTQTPSHQVTQMGQEVILRCVPISNHLYFYWYRQILGQKVEFLVSFYNNEISEKSEIFDDQFSVERPDGSNFTLKIRSTKLEDSAMYFCASTITEGREGAGYTFGSGTRLTVV.

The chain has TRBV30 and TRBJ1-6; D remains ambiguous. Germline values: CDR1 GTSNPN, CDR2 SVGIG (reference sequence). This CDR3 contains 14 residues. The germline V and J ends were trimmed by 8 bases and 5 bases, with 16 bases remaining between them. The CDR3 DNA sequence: TGTGCCAGCAACTCTAAGGGAGATAATTCACCCCTCCACTTT. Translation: CASNSKGDNSPLHF.